Shown below are 26 T cell receptor beta chains from a single sample sequenced in a study of CD8+ T cells in alopecia areata (dated by TCRdb to between 2018 and 2020). The library relied on the immunoSEQ multiplex PCR assay. RNA was extracted from all samples and reverse transcribed into cDNA, which served as template for TCR sequencing. The table was pulled from immuneACCESS by TCRdb, which kept in-frame rearrangements only. Such tables lose some clones; where checked, under half of the loss comes from unresolved V genes, and the rest has no known cause. Listed for this sample are about 300,000 clones, none observed only a single time. Of the sample, roughly 1.2% is held by the ten largest clones. Pooled mouse cutaneous lymph node cells were stained for CD4, CD8alpha, NKG2D, NKG2ACE and other markers and were then sorted on a BD Influx. The specimen was CD4+ T cells sorted from a lymph node. Receptors were obtained from a C3H/HeJ mouse with alopecia areata. These mice carry the MHC haplotype H2-k.

This clone was seen a few times. Genes and germline are mouse. Sequencing ends 4 residues short of the CDR3 end; the germline J gene provides the rest. V gene TRBV13-2 combines with J gene TRBJ1-2, with D possibly being TRBD1 (5 bases). The length of the CDR3 is 16 residues. The germline V gene has CDR1 NNHNN and CDR2 SYGAGS (reference sequence). Trimming removed 0 bases from V and 0 bases from J, with 12 bases in between. CDR3 region: CASGDAGEGTNSDYTF. CDR3 DNA (partial): TGTGCCAGCGGTGATGCTGGGGAGGGGACAAACTCC.

Many counts were recorded for this clone. Mouse gene names apply. The read ends 4 residues early relative to the CDR3; the germline J gene fills the gap. The sample carries other DNA sequences with the same CDR3. V usage is TRBV1 and J usage is TRBJ2-7, with 9 bases lining up with TRBD1. CDR1 and CDR2 from the germline V gene are NSQYPW and LRSPGD (reference sequence). This CDR3 is 15 amino acids long. J gave up 2 bases and V 0 bases, and 2 bases lay outside the gene matches. The CDR3 spells CTCSAEGQGAYEQYF. CDR3 DNA (partial): TGCACCTGCAGTGCAGAGGGACAGGGCGCCTAT. The variable domain in full, with the rest retrieved from reference TRBV1 and TRBJ2-7, is VTLLEQNPRWRLVPRGQAVNLRCILKNSQYPWMSWYQQDLQKQLQWLFTLRSPGDKEVKSLPGADYLATRVTDTELRLQVANMSQGRTLYCTCSAEGQGAYEQYFGPGTRLTVL.

This clone was picked up a small number of times. Gene names are the mouse ones. Coverage ceases 4 residues before the CDR3 finishes, and the germline J gene fills in the end. V usage is TRBV14 and J usage is TRBJ2-5; maybe TRBD1 (7 bases). Germline V gene lookup returns CDR1 SGHDT and CDR2 FRDEAV. CDR3 length: 14 amino acids. CDR3 DNA (partial): TGTGCCAGCAGTTTCAGGGGGCTAGAAGAC. Protein: CASSFRGLED. The whole CDR3 sequence is CASSFRGLEDTQYF.

This clone was counted between two and nine times. Mouse gene names and germline throughout. The read comes to an end 4 residues before the CDR3 does, leaving the germline J gene to fill in the end. The chain has TRBV5 and TRBJ1-1; TRBD1 matches at 7 bases. The CDR3 totals 13 residues. Germline-derived CDR1 and CDR2 are LGHNA and YNLKQL (reference sequence). The V gene end was trimmed by 2 bases and the J gene end by 4 bases; junction bases not matched to a gene: 1. Here the CDR3 reads CASSQNRGTEVFF. CDR3 DNA (partial): TGTGCCAGCAGCCAAAACAGGGGCACA.

In regard to this clone: An end of the junction differs from the germline gene, which may be a read error. Gene labels here are mouse ones. The read stops 4 residues short of the end of the CDR3; the missing end is completed from the germline J gene. The V gene is TRBV3, the J gene TRBJ1-1; a possible D gene is TRBD1 (5 bases). Germline CDR1 and CDR2: SNHLY and FYNGKV (reference sequence). CDR3 length: 14 residues. The CDR3 loop reads CARSSPGQNTEVFF. The covered CDR3 bases are TGTGCCAGGAGCTCCCCGGGACAGAACACA.

This clone turned up a few times. Mouse names are used for the genes. The read halts 4 residues ahead of the CDR3 end, with the missing end drawn from the germline J gene. The V gene is TRBV31, the J gene TRBJ2-2, with 8 bases aligning to TRBD1. With V trimmed by 1 base and J by 0 bases, 1 base remained unmatched. The CDR3 totals 15 residues. From germline, CDR1 is GKSSPN and CDR2 SITVG. The sequenced CDR3 bases are TGTGCCTGGAGTCGGGGACAGGCAAACACCGGG. Translated, it gives CAWSRGQANTG. The whole CDR3 reads CAWSRGQANTGQLYF.

This clone has more than one count but fewer than ten. Mouse gene names apply. Coverage ceases 3 residues before the CDR3 finishes, and the germline J gene fills in the end. The V gene is TRBV31, the J gene TRBJ1-6, with TRBD1 identical over 7 bases. TRBJ1-6 is placed among ORFs of uncertain function. The J segment lost 4 bases and the V segment lost 0 bases, leaving 6 bases of the junction unmatched. Germline V gives CDR1 GKSSPN, CDR2 SITVG. The CDR3 is 16 residues long. This CDR3 is CAWSLEPTGYNSPLYF. CDR3 DNA, as far as it was read: TGTGCCTGGAGTCTAGAACCGACAGGGTATAATTCGCCC.

The table lists this clone with a few counts. The germline and genes are mouse ones. This CDR3 is CASRAGTTSAETLYF. CDR3 DNA (partial): TGTGCCAGCAGAGCCGGGACAACTAGTGCAGAA. The chain links TRBV19 to TRBJ2-3; D perhaps matches TRBD1 (6 bases). The sequenced fragment ends 4 residues before the CDR3 boundary, so the rest is inferred from the germline J gene. The CDR3 has 15 amino acids. Looked up from germline, CDR1 is FNHDT and CDR2 is SITEND (reference sequence). The ends were cut back, 5 bases at V and 0 bases at J, with 13 bases in the middle.

With regard to this clone: The gene names here belong to mouse. The CDR3 end lies 4 residues beyond the end of the read and is filled in from the germline J gene. Within the sample, other DNA sequences also encode this same CDR3. The rearrangement links TRBV19 to TRBJ1-1; D is ambiguous. Per germline, CDR1 FNHDT and CDR2 SITEND (reference sequence). Trimming removed 5 bases at V and 1 base at J, with 9 bases between. The CDR3 contains 13 residues. Partial CDR3 DNA: TGTGCCAGCAGCCCCGACATAAACACA. Translating it yields CASSPDINT. The entire CDR3 is CASSPDINTEVFF.

This clone was detected a few times. The gene symbols are mouse symbols. The read ends 4 residues shy of where the CDR3 ends; the end is completed using the germline J gene. The gene calls are TRBV31 and TRBJ2-1; 8 positions match TRBD1. The CDR3 consists of 12 residues. CDR1 is GKSSPN, CDR2 SITVG, per germline. The CDR3 loop is CAWNNRGTEQFF. The sequenced CDR3 bases are TGTGCCTGGAATAACAGGGGGACT.

This clone was detected a few times. Mouse names are used for the genes. The read ends 4 residues early relative to the CDR3; the germline J gene fills the gap. The chain joins TRBV13-2 to TRBJ2-1, with 14 bases matching TRBD2. CDR1 and CDR2 (germline): NNHNN, SYGAGS (reference sequence). CDR3 length: 16 residues. The CDR3 protein is CASGDVRDWGGPEQFF. The covered CDR3 bases are TGTGCCAGCGGTGATGTCCGGGACTGGGGGGGCCCT.

As for this clone: Gene names refer to mouse genes. From the germline J gene comes the end of the CDR3, since the read stops 4 residues before it. This rearrangement joins TRBV13-3 to TRBJ2-3, with D possibly TRBD2 on 5 matching bases. Trimming took off 1 base at V and 3 bases at J, with 9 bases between the two ends. Germline V gene lookup returns CDR1 NNHDY and CDR2 SYVADS. There are 14 residues in the CDR3. The covered CDR3 bases are TGTGCCAGCAGTGATTGGGGAGACGCAGAA. Protein sequence: CASSDWGDAE. The whole CDR3 sequence is CASSDWGDAETLYF.

Comment on this clone: Mouse names are used for the genes. The read finishes 4 residues shy of the CDR3 end, and the germline J gene is used to complete it. The chain couples TRBV13-2 to TRBJ1-2; 8 bases align to TRBD1. This CDR3 is built from 15 residues. J was trimmed by 3 bases and V by 2 bases; bases with no gene match: 6. Per the germline V gene, CDR1 is NNHNN and CDR2 is SYGAGS (reference sequence). The CDR3 DNA, read in part, is TGTGCCAGCGGTGAGCAGGGGGCGAGAGACTCC. It yields the protein CASGEQGARDS. The CDR3 reads in full as CASGEQGARDSDYTF.

Concerning this clone: Genes here carry mouse names. The read ends 4 residues shy of where the CDR3 ends; the end is completed using the germline J gene. The sample contains more than one DNA sequence encoding this CDR3. The chain carries TRBV5 and TRBJ1-1; no reliable D call. Between the trimmed V and J ends, which lost 1 base and 0 bases, there was a span of 6 bases. CDR1 and CDR2 (germline): LGHNA, YNLKQL (reference sequence). This CDR3 spans 14 amino acids. The sequenced part of the CDR3 DNA is TGTGCCAGCAGCCAAGGACAAGCAAACACA. It yields the protein CASSQGQANT. The whole CDR3 reads CASSQGQANTEVFF.

This clone was observed a handful of times. Here the gene names and germline are mouse. The CDR3 end falls 4 residues outside the read, so it is completed with the germline J gene. V and J are TRBV13-1 and TRBJ1-2, with 12 nucleotides matching TRBD1. The germline V gene has CDR1 NSHNY and CDR2 SYGAGN. V shed 3 bases, J shed 4 bases, and the junction held 7 bases outside the gene matches. This CDR3 is built from 16 residues. CDR3 residues: CASSAGTGGAGSDYTF. Incomplete CDR3 DNA: TGTGCCAGCAGTGCGGGGACAGGGGGCGCCGGCTCC.

This clone was observed a few times. Gene names are the mouse ones. Read data end 4 residues before the CDR3 end; the end is taken from the germline J gene. V and J are TRBV1 and TRBJ2-1; 10 bases are shared with TRBD2. This CDR3 region has 16 residues. Germline values: CDR1 NSQYPW, CDR2 LRSPGD (reference sequence). V lost 0 bases to trimming and J lost 3 bases; unmatched junction nucleotides: 2. The sequenced part of the CDR3 DNA is TGCACCTGCAGTGCAGATGACTGGGGGGCCTATGCT. This encodes CTCSADDWGAYA. The whole CDR3 reads CTCSADDWGAYAEQFF.

Only a few counts were recorded for this clone. Mouse gene names apply. Sequencing ends 4 residues short of the CDR3 end; the germline J gene provides the rest. Other DNA sequences in this specimen translate into the identical CDR3. The rearrangement joins TRBV19 to TRBJ2-1, with TRBD2 matching 9 bases. The CDR3 is 15 residues long. V trimming: 5 bases; J trimming: 0 bases; junction bases outside the gene matches: 3. Germline V lookup: CDR1 FNHDT, CDR2 SITEND (reference sequence). The part of the CDR3 DNA that was read is TGTGCCAGCAGCAGGGGACTGGGTAACTATGCT. Translation: CASSRGLGNYA. The CDR3, in full, reads CASSRGLGNYAEQFF.

This clone was seen more than once but under ten times. Mouse gene names and germline throughout. The read falls 4 residues short of the CDR3 end, and the missing part is taken from the germline J gene. The rearrangement uses TRBV13-1 and TRBJ2-3; tentative D call: TRBD2 (6 bases). This CDR3 spans 14 amino acids. Trimming cost V 5 bases and J 1 base, with 11 bases left between them. Germline loops: CDR1 NSHNY, CDR2 SYGAGN. The CDR3 protein is CASRVTGGAETLYF. Incomplete CDR3 DNA: TGTGCCAGCAGGGTGACTGGTGGTGCAGAA.

Notes on this clone: Any gene name here is a mouse gene name. The read terminates 4 residues ahead of where the CDR3 ends, so the germline J gene completes it. The chain carries TRBV19 and TRBJ2-2, with 9 bases matching TRBD2. The CDR3 has 16 amino acids. Germline V gives CDR1 FNHDT, CDR2 SITEND (reference sequence). The V and J ends lost 5 bases and 0 bases, in that order; junction bases with no gene match: 5. CDR3 loop: CASSVSGGANTGQLYF. The CDR3 bases that were read are TGTGCCAGCAGCGTCTCTGGGGGGGCAAACACCGGG.

In this sample, this clone turned up a few times. The gene names here belong to mouse. The sequence runs out 4 residues before the end of the CDR3; the remainder is reconstructed from the germline J gene. The sample holds other DNA sequences that translate to the same CDR3. The chain combines TRBV31 with TRBJ1-2; D is possibly TRBD1 (5 bases). The CDR3 contains 12 residues. The germline gives CDR1 GKSSPN, CDR2 SITVG. CDR3 sequence reads: CAWSLVGGDYTF. The CDR3 bases that were read are TGTGCCTGGAGTCTAGTGGGGGGC.

Note on this clone: The genes and germline here are from mouse. From the germline J gene comes the end of the CDR3, since the read stops 4 residues before it. The chain has TRBV1 and TRBJ2-2; D gene ambiguous. V shed 1 base and J shed 5 bases, with 8 bases lying between them. The CDR3 is made up of 14 amino acids. Germline V gives CDR1 NSQYPW, CDR2 LRSPGD (reference sequence). The CDR3 DNA, read in part, is TGCACCTGCAGTGCAGGTCAAAAGACCGGG. Its translation is CTCSAGQKTG. The whole CDR3 protein is CTCSAGQKTGQLYF. Full variable domain (outside the CDR3, taken from reference TRBV1 and TRBJ2-2): VTLLEQNPRWRLVPRGQAVNLRCILKNSQYPWMSWYQQDLQKQLQWLFTLRSPGDKEVKSLPGADYLATRVTDTELRLQVANMSQGRTLYCTCSAGQKTGQLYFGEGSKLTVL.

On this clone: Gene names are the mouse ones. Read data end 4 residues before the CDR3 end; the end is taken from the germline J gene. In the same sample, other DNA sequences code for this CDR3. This chain links TRBV1 with TRBJ1-2; D ambiguous. From germline, CDR1 is NSQYPW and CDR2 LRSPGD (reference sequence). This CDR3 contains 15 residues. Between the trimmed V and J ends, which lost 0 bases and 0 bases, there was a span of 8 bases. The CDR3 DNA, read in part, is TGCACCTGCAGTGCAGAGTGGGGTGCAAACTCC. Translation gives CTCSAEWGANS. The whole CDR3 is CTCSAEWGANSDYTF.

Ten or more counts support this clone. Germline and genes here are mouse. The DNA ends 4 residues before the CDR3 does, and the rest of the CDR3 is filled in from the germline J gene. The identical CDR3 is also encoded by other nucleotide sequences in the sample. The rearrangement joins TRBV13-1 to TRBJ2-2; D perhaps matches TRBD1 (6 bases). Germline values: CDR1 NSHNY, CDR2 SYGAGN. Trimming stripped 0 bases from V and 0 bases from J, with 9 bases between. The length of the CDR3 is 16 residues. CDR3 sequence: CASSDARTANTGQLYF. CDR3 DNA, as far as it was read: TGTGCCAGCAGTGATGCAAGGACAGCAAACACCGGG.

Comments on this clone: Mouse germline and gene names are used. With the read ending 4 residues before the CDR3 end, the germline J gene is used to fill in that end. Other DNA sequences of this sample code for an identical CDR3. The genes are TRBV19 and TRBJ2-7; D call uncertain. The CDR3 is made up of 11 amino acids. The V gene's germline CDR1 is FNHDT and CDR2 SITEND (reference sequence). Trimming removed 2 bases at V and 3 bases at J, with 3 bases between. Partial CDR3 DNA: TGTGCCAGCAGTATCAGCTAT. This gives the protein CASSISY. The whole CDR3 reads CASSISYEQYF.

The table lists this clone with a few counts. Gene names and germline match the mouse. The CDR3 end is not reached by the read, which stops 4 residues before it; the germline J gene fills it in. This chain uses TRBV19 with TRBJ2-1, with 10 nucleotides matching TRBD2. Germline values: CDR1 FNHDT, CDR2 SITEND (reference sequence). Germline trimming cut 4 bases from V and 3 bases from J; bases unmatched to any gene: 7. The CDR3 is 16 amino acids. The CDR3 reads CASSPSYWGGYAEQFF. The sequenced part of the CDR3 DNA is TGTGCCAGCAGTCCCTCCTACTGGGGGGGCTATGCT. Complete variable domain (other parts from reference TRBV19 and TRBJ2-1): GGIITQTPKFLIGQEGQKLTLKCQQNFNHDTMYWYRQDSGKGLRLIYYSITENDLQKGDLSEGYDASREKKSSFSLTVTSAQKNEMAVFLCASSPSYWGGYAEQFFGPGTRLTVL.

A remark on this clone: Germline and genes here are mouse. Coverage ceases 4 residues before the CDR3 finishes, and the germline J gene fills in the end. Other DNA sequences in the same sample also yield this CDR3. The chain joins TRBV19 to TRBJ1-2; D perhaps matches TRBD1 (5 bases). V lost 1 base to trimming and J lost 1 base, with 5 bases between them. CDR1 FNHDT and CDR2 SITEND come from the germline V gene (reference sequence). There are 13 residues in the CDR3. CDR3 region: CASSIRGNSDYTF. The sequenced part of the CDR3 DNA is TGTGCCAGCAGTATAAGGGGAAACTCC.